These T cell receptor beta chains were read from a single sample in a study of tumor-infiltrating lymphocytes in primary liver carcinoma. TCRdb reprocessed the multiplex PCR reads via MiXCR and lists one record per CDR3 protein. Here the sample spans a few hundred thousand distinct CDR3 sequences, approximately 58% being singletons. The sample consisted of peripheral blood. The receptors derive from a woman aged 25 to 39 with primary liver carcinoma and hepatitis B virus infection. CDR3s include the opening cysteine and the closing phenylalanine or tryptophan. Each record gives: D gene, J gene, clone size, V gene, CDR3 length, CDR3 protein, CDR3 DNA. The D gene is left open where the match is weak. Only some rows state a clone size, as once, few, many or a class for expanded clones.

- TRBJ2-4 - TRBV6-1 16 CASSEVEAGAKNIQYF TGTGCCAGCAGTGAAGTGGAGGCGGGTGCCAAAAACATTCAGTACTTC
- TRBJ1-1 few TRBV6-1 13 CASSESVNTEAFF TGTGCCAGCAGTGAATCTGTAAACACTGAAGCTTTCTTT
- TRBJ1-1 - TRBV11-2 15 CVSNVQRGVRTEAFF TGTGTCAGCAACGTCCAAAGGGGGGTTCGGACTGAAGCTTTCTTT
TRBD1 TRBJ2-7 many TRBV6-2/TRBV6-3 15 CASSGRQGAFYEQYF TGTGCCAGCAGCGGTAGACAGGGGGCATTCTACGAGCAGTACTTC
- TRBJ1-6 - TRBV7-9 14 CASSSMVRSSPLHF TGTGCCAGCAGCTCCATGGTCCGATCCTCACCCCTCCACTTT
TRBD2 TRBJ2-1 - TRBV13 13 CAGSLAGHNEQFF TGTGCCGGCAGCTTAGCGGGCCACAATGAGCAGTTCTTC
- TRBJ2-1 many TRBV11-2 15 CASSLDMVRIREQFF TGTGCCAGCAGCTTAGACATGGTCCGGATCCGTGAGCAGTTCTTC
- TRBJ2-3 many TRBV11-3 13 CASSRQEFDTQYF TGTGCCAGCAGTCGACAGGAATTTGATACGCAGTATTTT
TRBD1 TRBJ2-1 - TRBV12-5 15 CASGFVRDRGYEQFF TGTGCTAGTGGTTTCGTCCGGGACAGGGGCTATGAGCAGTTCTTC
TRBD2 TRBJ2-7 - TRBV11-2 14 CASTWTSGTGERYF TGTGCCAGCACCTGGACTAGCGGGACTGGGGAGCGGTACTTC
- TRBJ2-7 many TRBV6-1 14 CASSEASFWYEQYF TGTGCCAGCAGTGAGGCTAGCTTTTGGTACGAGCAGTACTTC
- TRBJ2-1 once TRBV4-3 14 CPSSHTELVNGQFF TGCCCCAGCAGCCACACAGAGTTGGTCAATGGGCAGTTCTTT
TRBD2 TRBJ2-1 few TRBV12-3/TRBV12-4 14 CASSRTSSSNEQFF TGTGCCAGCAGCAGGACTAGCAGTAGCAATGAGCAGTTCTTC
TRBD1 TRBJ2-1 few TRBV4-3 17 CASSQITGGQGHNEQFF TGCGCCAGCAGCCAGATTACGGGAGGACAGGGGCACAATGAGCAGTTCTTC
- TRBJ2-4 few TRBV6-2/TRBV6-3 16 CASSYGAGLAKNIQYF TGTGCCAGCAGTTACGGGGCAGGACTAGCCAAAAACATTCAGTACTTC
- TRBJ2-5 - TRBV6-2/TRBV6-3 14 CVSRRDGTQETQYF TGTGTCAGCAGACGCGACGGGACGCAAGAGACCCAGTACTTC
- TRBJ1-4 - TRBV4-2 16 CVSSQEGRDQREKLFF TGTGTCAGCAGCCAAGAGGGCCGGGACCAGCGTGAAAAACTGTTTTTT
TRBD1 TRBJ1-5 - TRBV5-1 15 CASSLETGPNQPQHF TGCGCCAGCAGCTTGGAGACAGGGCCCAATCAGCCCCAGCATTTT
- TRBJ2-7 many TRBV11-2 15 CASSFGTRSSYEQYF TGTGCCAGCAGCTTCGGGACAAGGAGCTCCTACGAGCAGTACTTC
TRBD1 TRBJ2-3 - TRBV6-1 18 CASSRPSGDRVSTDTQYF TGTGCCAGCAGCCGCCCCAGTGGGGACAGGGTTAGCACAGATACGCAGTACTTT
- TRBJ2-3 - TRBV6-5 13 CASRFLGEDTQYF TGTGCCAGCCGGTTCCTTGGGGAAGATACGCAGTATTTT
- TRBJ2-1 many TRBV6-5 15 CASSLGAGLYNEQFF TGTGCCAGCAGTTTAGGGGCAGGGCTATACAATGAGCAGTTCTTC
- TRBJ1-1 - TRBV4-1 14 CASSQETDYTEAFF TGCGCCAGCAGCCAAGAGACAGATTACACTGAAGCTTTCTTT
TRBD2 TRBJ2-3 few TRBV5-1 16 CASSATSGWDTDTQYF TGCGCCAGCAGTGCGACTAGCGGGTGGGACACAGATACGCAGTATTTT
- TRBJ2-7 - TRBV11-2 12 CACGFSGYEQYF TGTGCCTGCGGTTTTAGTGGTTACGAGCAGTACTTC
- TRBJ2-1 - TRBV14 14 CASSHWISSNEQFF TGTGCCAGCAGTCATTGGATTAGCAGTAATGAGCAGTTCTTC
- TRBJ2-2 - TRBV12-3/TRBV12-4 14 CASRGRVQAGDLFF TGTGCCAGCAGGGGACGGGTCCAAGCCGGGGACCTGTTTTTT
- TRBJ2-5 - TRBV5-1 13 CASMAGNQETQYF TGCGCCAGCATGGCCGGCAACCAAGAGACCCAGTACTTC
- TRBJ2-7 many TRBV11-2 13 CASSLVPAYEQYF TGTGCCAGCAGCTTAGTTCCGGCCTACGAGCAGTACTTC
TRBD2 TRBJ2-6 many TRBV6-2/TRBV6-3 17 CASRRTWEGIGANVLTF TGTGCCAGCAGGAGGACCTGGGAGGGGATAGGGGCCAACGTCCTGACTTTC
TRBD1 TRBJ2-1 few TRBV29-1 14 CSVEGTGGFDEQFF TGCAGCGTTGAGGGGACAGGGGGTTTCGATGAGCAGTTCTTC
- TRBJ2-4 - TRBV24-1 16 CATSESGPLAKNIQYF TGTGCCACCAGTGAATCAGGGCCCCTAGCCAAAAACATTCAGTACTTC
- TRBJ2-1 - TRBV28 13 CASGDPFNNEQFF TGTGCCAGCGGGGACCCATTCAACAATGAGCAGTTCTTC
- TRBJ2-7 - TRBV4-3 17 CASSGTLQGGPSYEQYF TGCGCCAGCAGCGGCACATTACAGGGGGGGCCCTCCTACGAGCAGTACTTC
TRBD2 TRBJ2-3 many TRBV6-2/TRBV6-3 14 CASSPSGGTDTQYF TGTGCCAGCAGCCCTAGCGGGGGCACAGATACGCAGTATTTT
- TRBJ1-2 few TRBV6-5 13 CASRSDRVYGYTF TGTGCCAGCAGGTCGGACAGAGTCTATGGCTACACCTTC
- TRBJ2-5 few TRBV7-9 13 CASSGPSGETQYF TGTGCCAGCAGCGGACCCTCGGGGGAGACCCAGTACTTC